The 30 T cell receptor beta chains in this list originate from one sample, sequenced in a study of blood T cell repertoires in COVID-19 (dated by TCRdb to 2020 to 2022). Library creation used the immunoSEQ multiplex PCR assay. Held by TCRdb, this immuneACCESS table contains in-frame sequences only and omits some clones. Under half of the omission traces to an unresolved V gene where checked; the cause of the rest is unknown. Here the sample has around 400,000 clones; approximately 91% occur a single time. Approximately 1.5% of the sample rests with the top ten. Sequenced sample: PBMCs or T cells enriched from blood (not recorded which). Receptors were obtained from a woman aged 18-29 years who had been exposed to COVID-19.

DNA of the CDR3: TGTGCCAGCAGCCAAGATCTGGACAGGTTTGGCACAGATACGCAGTATTTT. Residues: CASSQDLDRFGTDTQYF. The chain recombines TRBV4-2 with TRBJ2-3; 7 nucleotides align to TRBD1. The CDR3 is 17 amino acids. V shed 0 bases and J 1 base; nucleotides not matched to a gene: 7. Germline lookup yields CDR1 LGHNA and CDR2 YNFKEQ.

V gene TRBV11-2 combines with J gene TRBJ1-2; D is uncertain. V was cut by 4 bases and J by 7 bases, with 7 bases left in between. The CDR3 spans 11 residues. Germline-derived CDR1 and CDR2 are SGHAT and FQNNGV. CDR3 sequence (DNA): TGTGCCAGCAGCTCCGGAGGTGGCTACACCTTC. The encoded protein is CASSSGGGYTF.

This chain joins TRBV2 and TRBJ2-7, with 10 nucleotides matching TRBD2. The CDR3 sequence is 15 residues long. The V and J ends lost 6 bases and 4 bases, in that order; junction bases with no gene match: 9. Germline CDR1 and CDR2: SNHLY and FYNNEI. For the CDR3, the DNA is TGTGCCAGCAGGATCTCCGGGACTAGCGAGTACGAGCAGTACTTC. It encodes CASRISGTSEYEQYF.

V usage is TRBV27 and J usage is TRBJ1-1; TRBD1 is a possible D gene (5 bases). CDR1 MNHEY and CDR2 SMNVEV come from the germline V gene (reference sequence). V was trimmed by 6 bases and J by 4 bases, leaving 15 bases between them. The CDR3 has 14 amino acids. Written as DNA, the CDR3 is TGTGCCAGCAGCCGGGGGTCCGTTGGCACTGAAGCTTTCTTT. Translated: CASSRGSVGTEAFF.

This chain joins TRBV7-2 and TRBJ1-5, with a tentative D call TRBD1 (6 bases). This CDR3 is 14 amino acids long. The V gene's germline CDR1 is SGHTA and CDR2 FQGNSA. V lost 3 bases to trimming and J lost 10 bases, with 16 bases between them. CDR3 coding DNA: TGTGCCAGCAGCTTGAGGCCAGGGGTCCAACCCCAGCATTTT. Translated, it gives CASSLRPGVQPQHF.

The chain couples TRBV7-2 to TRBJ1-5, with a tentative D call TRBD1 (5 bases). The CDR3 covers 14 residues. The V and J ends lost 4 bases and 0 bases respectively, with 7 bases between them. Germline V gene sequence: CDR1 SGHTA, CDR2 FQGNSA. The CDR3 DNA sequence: TGTGCCAGCAGCTCAGGGCTTAGCAATCAGCCCCAGCATTTT. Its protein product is CASSSGLSNQPQHF.

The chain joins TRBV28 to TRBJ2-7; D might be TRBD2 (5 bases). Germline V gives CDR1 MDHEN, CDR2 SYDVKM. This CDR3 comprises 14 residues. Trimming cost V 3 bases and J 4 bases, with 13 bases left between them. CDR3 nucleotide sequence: TGTGCCAGCAGTTTGATAGAGGGTGGGTACGAGCAGTACTTC. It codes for CASSLIEGGYEQYF.

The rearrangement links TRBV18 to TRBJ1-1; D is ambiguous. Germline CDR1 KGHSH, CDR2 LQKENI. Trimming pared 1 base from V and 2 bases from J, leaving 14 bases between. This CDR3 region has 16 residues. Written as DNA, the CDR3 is TGTGCCAGCTCACCACTCTTTCCGGGTTCTAACACTGAAGCTTTCTTT. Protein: CASSPLFPGSNTEAFF. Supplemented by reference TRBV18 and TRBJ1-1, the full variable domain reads NAGVMQNPRHLVRRRGQEARLRCSPMKGHSHVYWYRQLPEEGLKFMVYLQKENIIDESGMPKERFSAEFPKEGPSILRIQQVVRGDSAAYFCASSPLFPGSNTEAFFGQGTRLTVV.

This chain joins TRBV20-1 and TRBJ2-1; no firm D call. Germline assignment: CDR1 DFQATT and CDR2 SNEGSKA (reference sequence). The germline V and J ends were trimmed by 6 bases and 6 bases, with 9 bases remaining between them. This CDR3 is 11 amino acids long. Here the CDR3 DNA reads TGCAGTGCCCTCTCCCCCAATGAGCAGTTCTTC. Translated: CSALSPNEQFF.

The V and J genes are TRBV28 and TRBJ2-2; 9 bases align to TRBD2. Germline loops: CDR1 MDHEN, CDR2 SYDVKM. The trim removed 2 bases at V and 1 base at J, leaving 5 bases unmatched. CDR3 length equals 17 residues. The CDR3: CASSLMVAGENTGELFF. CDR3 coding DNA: TGTGCCAGCAGTTTAATGGTAGCGGGGGAGAACACCGGGGAGCTGTTTTTT. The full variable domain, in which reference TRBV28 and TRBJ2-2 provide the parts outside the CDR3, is DVKVTQSSRYLVKRTGEKVFLECVQDMDHENMFWYRQDPGLGLRLIYFSYDVKMKEKGDIPEGYSVSREKKERFSLILESASTNQTSMYLCASSLMVAGENTGELFFGEGSRLTVL.

CDR3 bases: TGCGCCAGCAGCTTGGTGGAGGGAGGTCAGCCCCAGCATTTT. Translation: CASSLVEGGQPQHF. This chain links TRBV5-1 with TRBJ1-5; D unresolved. V was pared by 0 bases and J by 6 bases, with 10 bases between. Germline V gene sequence: CDR1 SGHRS, CDR2 YFSETQ. This CDR3 has 14 amino acids.

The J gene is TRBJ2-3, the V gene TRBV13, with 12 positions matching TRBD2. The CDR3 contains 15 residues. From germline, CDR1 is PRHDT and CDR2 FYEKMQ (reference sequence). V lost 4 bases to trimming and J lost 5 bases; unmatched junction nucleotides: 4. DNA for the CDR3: TGTGCCAGCAGCTCCTTGACTAGCGGGGGAGATACGCAGTATTTT. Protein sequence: CASSSLTSGGDTQYF.

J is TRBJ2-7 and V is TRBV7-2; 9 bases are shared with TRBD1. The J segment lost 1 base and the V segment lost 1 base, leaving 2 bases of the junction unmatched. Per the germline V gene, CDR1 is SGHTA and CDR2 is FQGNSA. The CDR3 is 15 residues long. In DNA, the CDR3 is TGTGCCAGCAGCTTAGTAGGGACAGGGTCCTACGAGCAGTACTTC. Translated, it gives CASSLVGTGSYEQYF. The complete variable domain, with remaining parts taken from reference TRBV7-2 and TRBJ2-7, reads GAGVSQSPSNKVTEKGKDVELRCDPISGHTALYWYRQSLGQGLEFLIYFQGNSAPDKSGLPSDRFSAERTGGSVSTLTIQRTQQEDSAVYLCASSLVGTGSYEQYFGPGTRLTVT.

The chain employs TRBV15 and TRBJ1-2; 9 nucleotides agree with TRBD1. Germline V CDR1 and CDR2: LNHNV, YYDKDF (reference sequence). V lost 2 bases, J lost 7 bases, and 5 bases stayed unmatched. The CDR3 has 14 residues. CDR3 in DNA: TGTGCCACCAGCAGACGGGACAGGGTTAGTGGCTACACCTTC. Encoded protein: CATSRRDRVSGYTF.

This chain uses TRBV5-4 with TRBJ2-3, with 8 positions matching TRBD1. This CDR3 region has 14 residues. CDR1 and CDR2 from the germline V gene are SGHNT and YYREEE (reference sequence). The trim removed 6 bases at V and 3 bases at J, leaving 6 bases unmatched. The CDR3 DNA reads TGTGCCAGCACAATTCAGGGGGCGACAGATACGCAGTATTTT. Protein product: CASTIQGATDTQYF.

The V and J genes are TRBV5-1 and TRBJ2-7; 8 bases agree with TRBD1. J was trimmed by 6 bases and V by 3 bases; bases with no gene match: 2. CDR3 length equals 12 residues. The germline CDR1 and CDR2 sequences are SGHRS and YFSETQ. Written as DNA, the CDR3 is TGCGCCAGCAGCTCGACAGGGGTCGAGCAGTACTTC. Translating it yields CASSSTGVEQYF.

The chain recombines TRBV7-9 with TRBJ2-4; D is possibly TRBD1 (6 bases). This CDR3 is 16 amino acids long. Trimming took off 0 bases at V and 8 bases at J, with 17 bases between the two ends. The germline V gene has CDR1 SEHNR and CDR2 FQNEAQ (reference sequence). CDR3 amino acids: CASSLAGASLGYIQYF. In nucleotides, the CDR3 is TGTGCCAGCAGCTTAGCGGGGGCCTCTCTGGGATACATTCAGTACTTC.

The CDR3 coding sequence is TGTGCCAGCAGTTTCTTGCGCGAGCGTTTCGGTGGGGAGACCCAGTACTTC. This encodes CASSFLRERFGGETQYF. V usage is TRBV28 and J usage is TRBJ2-5; no clear D. The CDR3 length is 17 residues. V was cut by 3 bases and J by 5 bases, with 22 bases left in between. The germline CDR1 and CDR2 sequences are MDHEN and SYDVKM.

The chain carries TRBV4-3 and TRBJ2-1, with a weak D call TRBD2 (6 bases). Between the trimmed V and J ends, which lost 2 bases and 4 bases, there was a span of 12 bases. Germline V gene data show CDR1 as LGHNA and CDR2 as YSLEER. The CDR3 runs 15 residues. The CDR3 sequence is CASSQYGTQYNEQFF. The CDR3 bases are TGCGCCAGCAGCCAATACGGGACTCAGTACAATGAGCAGTTCTTC.

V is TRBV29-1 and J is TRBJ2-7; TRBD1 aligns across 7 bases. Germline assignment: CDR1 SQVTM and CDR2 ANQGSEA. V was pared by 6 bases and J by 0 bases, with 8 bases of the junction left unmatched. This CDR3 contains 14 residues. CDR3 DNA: TGCAGCGTGCCCCTGACAGGGAGCTCCTACGAGCAGTACTTC. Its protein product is CSVPLTGSSYEQYF.

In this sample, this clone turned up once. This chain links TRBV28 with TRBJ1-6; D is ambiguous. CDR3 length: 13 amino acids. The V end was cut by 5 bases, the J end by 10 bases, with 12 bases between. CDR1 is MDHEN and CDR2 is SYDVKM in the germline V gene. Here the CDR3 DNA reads TGTGCCAGCAGTCCTGGGCACCAGTCACCCCTCCACTTT. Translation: CASSPGHQSPLHF.

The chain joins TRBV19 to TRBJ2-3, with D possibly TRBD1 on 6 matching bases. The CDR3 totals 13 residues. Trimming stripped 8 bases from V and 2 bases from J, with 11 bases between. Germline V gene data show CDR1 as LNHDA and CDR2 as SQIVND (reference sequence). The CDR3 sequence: CASAQGYTDTQYF. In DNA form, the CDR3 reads TGTGCCAGTGCACAGGGTTACACAGATACGCAGTATTTT.

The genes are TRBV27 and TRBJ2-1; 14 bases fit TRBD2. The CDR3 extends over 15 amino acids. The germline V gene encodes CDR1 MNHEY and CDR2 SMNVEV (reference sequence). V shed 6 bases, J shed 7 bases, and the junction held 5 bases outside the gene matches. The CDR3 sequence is CASSHGTSGGNEQFF. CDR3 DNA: TGTGCCAGCAGCCACGGGACTAGCGGGGGAAATGAGCAGTTCTTC.

CDR3 loop: CASGASGTNTGELFF. The CDR3 region has the DNA TGTGCCAGCGGGGCTAGCGGTACGAACACCGGGGAGCTGTTTTTT. The rearrangement joins TRBV6-5 to TRBJ2-2, with 7 positions matching TRBD2. Germline CDR1 reads MNHEY; CDR2 reads SVGAGI. The CDR3 loop spans 15 amino acids. V lost 8 bases to trimming and J lost 0 bases; unmatched junction nucleotides: 6.

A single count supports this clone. CDR3 protein: CASRRTGGVTEAFF. The CDR3 DNA sequence: TGTGCCAGCAGAAGAACAGGGGGGGTCACTGAAGCTTTCTTT. J is TRBJ1-1 and V is TRBV28; 8 positions match TRBD1. This CDR3 comprises 14 residues. V shed 6 bases and J 4 bases; nucleotides not matched to a gene: 7. Germline CDR1 is MDHEN and CDR2 is SYDVKM.

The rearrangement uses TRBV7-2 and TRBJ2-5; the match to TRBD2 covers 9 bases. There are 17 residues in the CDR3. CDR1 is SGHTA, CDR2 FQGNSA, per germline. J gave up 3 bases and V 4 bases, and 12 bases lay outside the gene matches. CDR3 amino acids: CASSYPFDLAGKETQYF. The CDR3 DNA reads TGTGCCAGCAGCTACCCTTTTGATCTAGCGGGAAAAGAGACCCAGTACTTC.

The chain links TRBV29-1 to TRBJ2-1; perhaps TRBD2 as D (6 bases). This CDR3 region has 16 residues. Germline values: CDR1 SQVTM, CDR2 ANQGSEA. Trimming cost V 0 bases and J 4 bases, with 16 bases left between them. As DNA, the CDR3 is TGCAGCGTTGAAGATCGACTCAGCGGGTTTTACAATGAGCAGTTCTTC. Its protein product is CSVEDRLSGFYNEQFF.

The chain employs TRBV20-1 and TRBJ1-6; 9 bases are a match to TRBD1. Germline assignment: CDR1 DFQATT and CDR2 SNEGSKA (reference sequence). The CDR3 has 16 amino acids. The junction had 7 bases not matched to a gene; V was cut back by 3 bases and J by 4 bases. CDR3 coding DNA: TGCAGTGCTAGTTTTGTGACAGGGGGGTATAATTCACCCCTCCACTTT. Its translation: CSASFVTGGYNSPLHF.

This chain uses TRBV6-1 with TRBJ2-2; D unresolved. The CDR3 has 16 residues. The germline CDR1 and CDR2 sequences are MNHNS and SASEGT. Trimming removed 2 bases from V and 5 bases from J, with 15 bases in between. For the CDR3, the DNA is TGTGCCAGCAGTGAATTAGCTCAGCTCAAGACCGGGGAGCTGTTTTTT. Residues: CASSELAQLKTGELFF.

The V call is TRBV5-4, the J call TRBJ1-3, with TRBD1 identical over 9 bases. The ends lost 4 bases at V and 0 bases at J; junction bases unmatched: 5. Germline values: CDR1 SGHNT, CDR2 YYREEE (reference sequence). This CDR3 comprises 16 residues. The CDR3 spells CASSTLDRGSGNTIYF. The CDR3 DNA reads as TGTGCCAGCAGCACGTTGGACAGGGGCTCTGGAAACACCATATATTTT.